This T cell receptor (beta chain) was observed in a study of shared clonotypes between healthy human individuals. Trimming cost V 4 bases and J 1 base, with 14 bases left between them. Germline CDR1 and CDR2: SGHRS and YFSETQ. This CDR3 region has 16 residues. Assay used: immunoSEQ multiplex PCR; TCRdb lists only in-frame clones, some missing. The sample has approximately 2.5 million clones, just over 90% seen once. Study observations and caveats: Non-shared clonotypes were found to have lower generation probabilities than the clonotypes that were shared by all four of the sorted-subset donors.

As regards this clone: Its cognate antigen is unknown.

The specimen was naive CD4+ T cells sorted from blood. Subset specified: CD45RA+ positively selected. This TCR derives from a man in his late teens or twenties in good health. The rearrangement uses TRBV5-1 and TRBJ1-4; perhaps TRBD1 as D (5 bases). For the CDR3, the DNA is TGCGCCAGCAGCCCGGGTGACCAGGGAACTAATGAAAAACTGTTTTTT. Its protein product is CASSPGDQGTNEKLFF.